Given below is one T cell receptor beta chain in context. The target antigen is unknown. This entry comes from a study of CXCR3-negative and CXCR3-positive naive CD8 T cells. Study results and limitations: Against CXCR3-negative naive cells, CXCR3-positive naive cells showed more hydrophobic TRB CDR3s. Naive CXCR3-positive and CXCR3-negative cells shared TRBV-TRBJ usage; memory cells diverged.

The method, 5' RACE with UMI labels, was used to prepare the TRB cDNA libraries. TCRdb re-called the 5' RACE reads and catalogs CDR3 proteins one per entry, DNA excluded. This sample's table has about 120,000 distinct CDR3 sequences. The sequenced sample was naive CXCR3+ CD8+ T cells from blood. The subset is: CD45RO-CCR7+CD27+CD95- naive CD8+ T cells expressing CXCR3 (TNR3+). This sequence was found in a human donor in good health. Some clones in this sample may be carry-over from other donors' samples.

CDR3 region: CATGPSQETQYF. V usage is TRBV19 and J usage is TRBJ2-5; the D call of TRBD1 rests on TCRdb alone, since no DNA is present to check it. In germline, CDR1 is LNHDA, CDR2 SQIVND (reference sequence). The CDR3 has 12 amino acids.